This TCR beta chain was found in a study of early T cells in non-severe SARS-CoV-2 infection. Whole-study context: Sequencing input comprised bulk RNA from unsorted whole blood; chain pairing was not available.

V gave up 2 bases and J gave up 9 bases, with 14 bases separating them. The germline CDR1 and CDR2 sequences are KGHSH and LQKENI. The CDR3 length is 14 residues. Whole-study findings and limits: CD4 and private specificities were missed by VDJdb matching, which favored anti-spike CD8 responses.

Unique molecular identifiers were affixed to single, distinct cDNA molecules. From the 5' RACE reads, TCRdb called clonotypes with MiXCR, one entry per CDR3 protein. Of around 100,000 distinct CDR3 sequences in the sample, roughly 13% are singletons; the top ten hold roughly 6.3%. This clonotype was observed at least ten times. The antigen remains undetermined. This sequence was found in an adult who was a healthcare worker with PCR-confirmed SARS-CoV-2 infection or an uninfected control (not recorded which). This chain links TRBV18 with TRBJ2-1; possible D gene TRBD2, 5 bases. Sample: whole blood. The CDR3 sequence: CASSPGPGRCEQFF. The CDR3 region has the DNA TGTGCCAGCTCACCAGGGCCGGGGAGATGTGAGCAGTTCTTC. Complete variable domain (other parts from reference TRBV18 and TRBJ2-1): NAGVMQNPRHLVRRRGQEARLRCSPMKGHSHVYWYRQLPEEGLKFMVYLQKENIIDESGMPKERFSAEFPKEGPSILRIQQVVRGDSAAYFCASSPGPGRCEQFFGPGTRLTVL.